These 18 T cell receptor beta chains came from one sample sequenced in a study of T cell changes during pregnancy in multiple sclerosis. TCRdb's table, derived via immunoSEQ multiplex PCR, lists solely in-frame clones and lacks some. This table has around 88,000 clones, roughly 94% appearing once. Specimen: peripheral blood, collected after pregnancy. These TCRs come from a female donor in good health, enrolled as a control in a pregnancy study.

The chain couples TRBV4-1 to TRBJ2-7; the match to TRBD2 covers 7 bases. The CDR3 runs to 14 residues. V gave up 2 bases and J gave up 2 bases; unmatched junction bases: 3. Germline V CDR1 and CDR2: MGHRA, YSYEKL. CDR3 sequence (DNA): TGCGCCAGCAGCCAAAATGGACTAGCCTACGAGCAGTACTTC. Amino acids: CASSQNGLAYEQYF.

This chain connects TRBV7-8 to TRBJ1-5, with a possible D match to TRBD1 (6 bases). The CDR3 is 15 residues long. The V end lost 0 bases, the J end lost 3 bases, and 9 bases lay between the germline ends. CDR1 is SGHVS, CDR2 FQNEAQ, per germline. CDR3 coding DNA: TGTGCCAGCAGCTTAGCAACAGGGAACAATCAGCCCCAGCATTTT. Protein sequence: CASSLATGNNQPQHF.

This sequence joins TRBV27 and TRBJ2-7; D is unresolved. Germline CDR1 reads MNHEY; CDR2 reads SMNVEV (reference sequence). Trimming stripped 2 bases from V and 6 bases from J, with 14 bases between. This CDR3 contains 14 residues. Here the CDR3 DNA reads TGTGCCAGCAGTTTAAGAACAGATGGGTCCGAGCAGTACTTC. Translated, it gives CASSLRTDGSEQYF.

The V and J genes are TRBV2 and TRBJ1-1; the match to TRBD1 covers 8 bases. J gave up 8 bases and V 1 base, and 6 bases lay outside the gene matches. The CDR3 is 14 residues long. Germline V lookup: CDR1 SNHLY, CDR2 FYNNEI. For the CDR3, the DNA is TGTGCCAGCAGTGAAGGGACAGGGTTAAGGGAAGCTTTCTTT. This translates into CASSEGTGLREAFF. The whole variable domain, filled in from reference TRBV2 and TRBJ1-1, reads EPEVTQTPSHQVTQMGQEVILRCVPISNHLYFYWYRQILGQKVEFLVSFYNNEISEKSEIFDDQFSVERPDGSNFTLKIRSTKLEDSAMYFCASSEGTGLREAFFGQGTRLTVV.

This rearrangement joins TRBV6-1 to TRBJ1-5, with D possibly matching TRBD1 (6 bases). The CDR3 has 14 amino acids. V was shortened by 6 bases and J by 2 bases, with 11 bases between the two germline ends. Germline loops: CDR1 MNHNS, CDR2 SASEGT. The CDR3 sequence is CASRFRQGNQPQHF. CDR3 in DNA: TGTGCCAGCAGATTTCGACAGGGCAATCAGCCCCAGCATTTT.

CDR3 amino acids: CASSRTANTEAFF. DNA for the CDR3: TGTGCCAGCAGCCGGACAGCGAACACTGAAGCTTTCTTT. J is TRBJ1-1 and V is TRBV7-9, with D tentatively TRBD1 (6 bases). The CDR3 is 13 residues long. The germline CDR1 and CDR2 sequences are SEHNR and FQNEAQ (reference sequence). The V end was cut by 5 bases, the J end by 1 base, with 8 bases between.

The V gene is TRBV30, the J gene TRBJ2-7; no reliable D call. Trimming pared 3 bases from V and 0 bases from J, leaving 9 bases between. The CDR3 extends over 13 amino acids. The germline V gene has CDR1 GTSNPN and CDR2 SVGIG (reference sequence). CDR3 amino acids: CAWRGGSSYEQYF. The CDR3 nucleotides are TGTGCCTGGAGAGGCGGAAGCTCCTACGAGCAGTACTTC.

V usage is TRBV27 and J usage is TRBJ1-2; possibly TRBD1 for D (6 bases). The germline gives CDR1 MNHEY, CDR2 SMNVEV (reference sequence). CDR3 size: 17 residues. Trimming left V 7 bases short and J 4 bases short, with 25 bases between. In DNA form, the CDR3 reads TGTGCCAGCACCCCCCGGGACATGGGGGGGATAGGCTATGGCTACACCTTC. Translated: CASTPRDMGGIGYGYTF.

The rearrangement joins TRBV27 to TRBJ1-2, with TRBD1 as a possible D gene (6 bases). The CDR3 extends over 16 amino acids. The germline V gene encodes CDR1 MNHEY and CDR2 SMNVEV (reference sequence). The V gene lost 2 bases and the J gene lost 1 base, with 14 bases spanning the gap. The CDR3 DNA sequence: TGTGCCAGCAGTTTAAGTGCCGGACAGCTTAACTATGGCTACACCTTC. Residues: CASSLSAGQLNYGYTF.

This clone appeared a single time. The CDR3 sequence: CASSPPASGGRTDTQYF. In nucleotides, the CDR3 is TGTGCCAGCTCACCACCGGCTAGCGGGGGGAGGACAGATACGCAGTATTTT. The rearrangement joins TRBV18 to TRBJ2-3; 11 nucleotides match TRBD2. Germline V CDR1 and CDR2: KGHSH, LQKENI. This CDR3 contains 17 residues. Trimming removed 0 bases from V and 3 bases from J; junction bases left unmatched: 5.

This clone was recorded only once. This chain links TRBV4-1 with TRBJ2-2; D is undetermined. This CDR3 has 12 residues. Germline CDR1 and CDR2: MGHRA and YSYEKL. The V gene lost 4 bases and the J gene lost 5 bases, with 5 bases spanning the gap. The CDR3 region is CASSPYTGELFF. The CDR3 nucleotides are TGCGCCAGCAGCCCTTATACCGGGGAGCTGTTTTTT.

The DNA of the CDR3 is TGTGCCAGCGAGGATTTAGCGGGGGACTCCTACAATGAGCAGTTCTTC. The encoded protein is CASEDLAGDSYNEQFF. V is TRBV2 and J is TRBJ2-1, with 9 bases matching TRBD2. V was clipped by 8 bases and J by 0 bases; unmatched bases: 8. The CDR3 consists of 16 residues. CDR1 is SNHLY, CDR2 FYNNEI, per germline. Filled out from reference TRBV2 and TRBJ2-1, the complete variable domain reads EPEVTQTPSHQVTQMGQEVILRCVPISNHLYFYWYRQILGQKVEFLVSFYNNEISEKSEIFDDQFSVERPDGSNFTLKIRSTKLEDSAMYFCASEDLAGDSYNEQFFGPGTRLTVL.

This sequence joins TRBV5-4 and TRBJ2-7, with TRBD1 as a possible D gene (6 bases). The CDR3 length is 13 residues. V lost 4 bases, J lost 4 bases, and 12 bases lay in between. Germline V gene sequence: CDR1 SGHNT, CDR2 YYREEE (reference sequence). CDR3 sequence: CASSLAGTYEQYF. The CDR3 nucleotides read TGTGCCAGCAGCCTAGCCGGGACATACGAGCAGTACTTC.

As concerns this clone: The sample holds other DNA sequences that translate to the same CDR3. V and J are TRBV5-8 and TRBJ2-1; TRBD2 matches at 10 bases. V shed 1 base and J 8 bases; nucleotides not matched to a gene: 6. From germline, CDR1 is SGHTS and CDR2 YDEGEE. The CDR3 sequence is 15 residues long. CDR3 bases: TGTGCCAGCAGCTTGCAGCTAGCGGGAGTCCATGAGCAGTTCTTC. It specifies CASSLQLAGVHEQFF.

Worth noting for this clone: One junction end disagrees with the germline gene, perhaps due to a read error. The chain has TRBV5-6 and TRBJ2-7; 10 bases agree with TRBD2. CDR3 length: 16 residues. CDR1 and CDR2 (germline): SGHDT, YYEEEE. The CDR3 loop is CAGSLLGASGSIAQYF. In DNA form, the CDR3 reads TGTGCCGGCAGCTTGTTAGGGGCTAGCGGGAGCATCGCGCAGTACTTC.

This clone was counted between two and nine times. The chain combines TRBV7-9 with TRBJ1-2; a weak D match, TRBD1 (5 bases). This CDR3 contains 14 residues. The germline V gene encodes CDR1 SEHNR and CDR2 FQNEAQ (reference sequence). The ends were cut back, 2 bases at V and 11 bases at J, with 18 bases in the middle. The CDR3: CASSLPEGAGRYTF. CDR3 DNA: TGTGCCAGCAGCTTACCGGAAGGGGCTGGCCGATACACCTTC.

The chain uses TRBV2 and TRBJ1-2; D gene uncertain. Germline V gives CDR1 SNHLY, CDR2 FYNNEI. V shed 3 bases and J shed 2 bases, with 13 bases lying between them. The CDR3 sequence is 15 residues long. CDR3 in DNA: TGTGCCAGCAGTGATAATTGGAGGGCAAACTATGGCTACACCTTC. This encodes CASSDNWRANYGYTF.

CDR3 DNA: TGTGCCAGCAGCCCCCGGGAGCAAGATACGCAGTATTTT. Translation gives CASSPREQDTQYF. The genes are TRBV6-6 and TRBJ2-3, with D perhaps matching TRBD2 (6 bases). Germline V gene data show CDR1 as MNHNY and CDR2 as SVGAGI (reference sequence). The CDR3 is 13 residues long. Trimming cost V 6 bases and J 5 bases, with 12 bases left between them.